What follows are 29 T cell receptor beta chains derived from one specimen sequenced in a study of tumor and adjacent non-tumor tissue in lung cancer. No cell sorting was done before RNA was extracted from the tissue. The normal lung tissue was taken more than 3 cm from the tumor edge. The library came from three nested PCR rounds adapted from ARM-PCR protocols. TCRdb analysed the multiplex PCR reads with MiXCR anew, one entry per CDR3 protein. The sample includes tens of thousands of distinct CDR3 sequences, 76% of them seen just once. What was sequenced was distant non-tumor lung tissue. These receptors were obtained from a man aged 70 or older with non-small cell lung cancer.

With respect to this clonotype: A read error may explain this, as a much larger clone is one base away. The rearrangement uses TRBV28 and TRBJ2-5; perhaps TRBD2 as D (6 bases). The CDR3 has 15 residues. V lost 2 bases and J lost 5, with 15 bases in between. Germline V gene data show CDR1 as MDHEN and CDR2 as SYDVKM. The CDR3: CASSLVGGTEETQYF. DNA of the CDR3: TGTGCCAGCAGTTTAGTGGGAGGCACGGAGGAGACCCAGTACTTC.

V is TRBV11-3 and J is TRBJ1-1; D call uncertain. This CDR3 has 16 residues. V was trimmed by 10 bases and J by 0 bases, leaving 21 bases between them. Germline V gene data show CDR1 as SGHNT and CDR2 as YENEEA. In nucleotides, the CDR3 is TGTGCCACCAGATTCCGGGCCAGAACCCTGAACACTGAAGCTTTCTTT. Amino acid sequence: CATRFRARTLNTEAFF. The full variable domain, with the rest looked up from reference TRBV11-3 and TRBJ1-1, is EAGVVQSPRYKIIEKKQPVAFWCNPISGHNTLYWYLQNLGQGPELLIRYENEEAVDDSQLPKDRFSAERLKGVDSTLKIQPAELGDSAVYLCATRFRARTLNTEAFFGQGTRLTVV.

Points on this clonotype: Here the CDR3 omits its conserved ending phenylalanine or tryptophan, so a read error is the likely source. J is TRBJ2-2 and V is TRBV10-1; D not certain. CDR1 and CDR2 from the germline V gene are WNHNN and SYGVQD (reference sequence). This CDR3 region has 15 residues. The CDR3 sequence: CASSDLAPNAGELFV. CDR3 bases: TGCGCCAGCAGTGATTTAGCCCCGAACGCCGGGGAGCTGTTTGTT.

This chain joins TRBV11-2 and TRBJ1-1, with 7 bases matching TRBD1. The CDR3 has 20 amino acids. In germline, CDR1 is SGHAT, CDR2 FQNNGV. V dropped 9 bases and J dropped 2; count of bases not matched to a gene: 27. The CDR3: CASRLTGLGLGDLLNTEAFF. The CDR3 DNA reads TGTGCCAGTAGATTGACAGGGTTGGGCCTTGGGGATTTATTAAACACTGAAGCTTTCTTT.

This clonotype has only a few counts. The junction departs from germline at one end; a sequencing error may be responsible. This sequence joins TRBV28 and TRBJ1-1; 7 bases line up with TRBD1. The CDR3 totals 14 residues. The germline V gene has CDR1 MDHEN and CDR2 SYDVKM. This CDR3 is CASSRTGTVAEALF. In DNA form, the CDR3 reads TGTGCCAGCAGCCGGACAGGTACCGTCGCTGAAGCTCTCTTT.

A note on this clonotype: One end of the junction varies from germline; a read error may be responsible. The chain uses TRBV6-2 or TRBV6-3 and TRBJ2-7; no firm D call. Looked up from germline, CDR1 is MNHEY and CDR2 is SVGEGT. This CDR3 spans 15 amino acids. Here the CDR3 DNA reads TGTGCCAGCAGCCGCCGCCAAGCGAGCTCCTACGGGCAGTGCTTC. Its translation is CASSRRQASSYGQCF.

For this clonotype: A junction boundary mismatches the germline segment, possibly from a read error. V usage is TRBV6-5 and J usage is TRBJ2-2; TRBD1 agrees at 7 bases. Germline V gives CDR1 MNHEY, CDR2 SVGAGI. The CDR3 has 15 residues. The CDR3 loop reads CASSYVTGKTGKLFF. CDR3 sequence (DNA): TGTGCCAGCAGTTACGTGACAGGGAAGACCGGGAAGCTGTTTTTT.

Of note for this clonotype: An end of the junction does not agree with germline; a read error may underlie this. V is TRBV6-2 or TRBV6-3 and J is TRBJ2-2; D is perhaps TRBD2 (5 bases). Germline CDR1 is MNHEY and CDR2 is SVGEGT. The CDR3 totals 12 residues. CDR3 loop: CVSSTNSGELVF. The CDR3 DNA reads as TGTGTCAGCAGTACCAACTCCGGGGAGCTGGTTTTT.

With respect to this clonotype: This clone may be a read error of a much larger clone one base away. V and J are TRBV12-3 or TRBV12-4 and TRBJ2-2, with 11 nucleotides matching TRBD2. The CDR3 runs 15 residues. DNA of the CDR3: TGTGCCAGCAATTTAGCGGGGGGGAAAACCGGGGAGCTGTTTTTT. Residues: CASNLAGGKTGELFF.

This clonotype is termed medium-sized (0.01 to 0.1%). The V call is TRBV12-3 or TRBV12-4, the J call TRBJ2-3; tentative D call: TRBD2 (5 bases). There are 13 residues in the CDR3. V dropped 8 bases and J dropped 6 bases, with 15 bases sitting between them. Here the CDR3 reads CASRGTVGDTQYF. The DNA for the CDR3 is TGTGCCAGCCGGGGAACCGTTGGGGATACGCAGTATTTT.

In regard to this clonotype: The junction departs from the called germline gene at one end, perhaps through a read error. V is TRBV29-1 and J is TRBJ2-1; 14 bases are a match to TRBD2. CDR1 is SQVTM, CDR2 ANQGSEA, per germline. This CDR3 is built from 16 residues. DNA of the CDR3: TGCAGCGTCGCCGGGACTAGCGGGAGTACGAACAATGAGCTGTTCTTC. Translated: CSVAGTSGSTNNELFF.

V is TRBV7-2 and J is TRBJ1-1; no firm D call. V was clipped by 5 bases and J by 4 bases, with 17 bases between them. CDR3 length equals 15 residues. In germline, CDR1 is SGHTA, CDR2 FQGNSA. CDR3 coding DNA: TGTGCCAGCAGCGCAACGGCGGGGTCTACCACTGAAGCTTTCTTT. Its translation is CASSATAGSTTEAFF.

A note on this clonotype: Since a much larger clone is just one base distant, this may be a read error. J is TRBJ1-1 and V is TRBV5-4, with unresolved D. The CDR3 spans 15 residues. CDR1 is SGHNT, CDR2 YYREEE, per germline (reference sequence). CDR3 in amino acids: CASSSPKGENNEAFF. The CDR3 nucleotides are TGTGCCAGCAGCTCACCCAAGGGAGAGAACAATGAAGCTTTCTTT.

Notes on this clonotype: One junction end disagrees with the germline gene, perhaps due to a read error. The rearrangement uses TRBV11-3 and TRBJ2-1; 9 nucleotides align to TRBD1. This CDR3 has 15 amino acids. Germline CDR1 reads SGHNT; CDR2 reads YENEEA. The CDR3 sequence is CASSIDRGTYNEQSF. CDR3 coding DNA: TGTGCCTCCAGCATCGACAGGGGGACCTACAATGAGCAGTCCTTC.

The DNA of the CDR3 is TGCGCCAGCAGCCACACAACCAAGGGGTCCCACAAGCAGTACTTC. Encoded protein: CASSHTTKGSHKQYF. This chain links TRBV4-3 with TRBJ2-7, with D possibly TRBD1 on 5 matching bases. Trimming removed 3 bases at V and 8 bases at J, with 20 bases between. CDR1 is LGHNA, CDR2 YSLEER, per germline. The CDR3 consists of 15 residues.

This clonotype was picked up a small number of times. V usage is TRBV11-2 and J usage is TRBJ2-7; 8 bases line up with TRBD1. J gave up 2 bases and V 6 bases, and 15 bases lay outside the gene matches. Germline V CDR1 and CDR2: SGHAT, FQNNGV. The CDR3 spans 17 residues. CDR3 residues: CASSWQGAGKITYEQYF. The CDR3 region has the DNA TGTGCCAGCAGTTGGCAGGGGGCGGGCAAGATTACCTACGAGCAGTACTTC.

A word on this clonotype: The CDR3 ends on some other residue instead of the conserved phenylalanine or tryptophan, so this is likely a read error. The chain has TRBV9 and TRBJ1-2, with D hard to call. Germline lookup yields CDR1 SGDLS and CDR2 YYNGEE. The CDR3 runs 14 residues. This chain's CDR3 is CASSVDRRNYGYTL. In DNA, the CDR3 is TGTGCTAGCAGCGTAGATCGTCGTAACTATGGCTACACCTTA.

This clonotype was observed a single time. At one of its ends the junction is not consistent with the germline gene, which may arise from a read error. The rearrangement links TRBV7-6 to TRBJ1-1; D remains ambiguous. The CDR3 consists of 14 residues. The germline V gene encodes CDR1 SGHVS and CDR2 FNYEAQ. This chain's CDR3 is CASSPSHLNSEAYF. For the CDR3, the DNA is TGTGCCAGCAGCCCTAGCCACTTGAACAGTGAAGCTTACTTT.

Regarding this clonotype: At one end the junction does not follow the germline gene, possibly because of a read error. The chain is built from TRBV29-1 and TRBJ1-5; D is unclear. The CDR3 has 13 amino acids. Germline V lookup: CDR1 SQVTM, CDR2 ANQGSEA. The chain's CDR3 is CSVLTYSIQPQCF. CDR3 coding DNA: TGCAGCGTTTTGACGTATAGCATTCAGCCACAGTGTTTT.

In regard to this clonotype: Mismatch with germline at one junction end may stem from a read error. V and J are TRBV5-4 and TRBJ2-7, with D unresolved. This CDR3 region has 14 residues. The germline CDR1 and CDR2 sequences are SGHNT and YYREEE (reference sequence). The DNA of the CDR3 is TGTGTCAGCAGCGCGCTCGGCAGATACTACGAGCAGTACTTC. Amino acids: CVSSALGRYYEQYF.

Regarding this clonotype: The junction departs from germline at one end; a sequencing error may be responsible. This chain joins TRBV5-6 and TRBJ2-7, with 8 bases lining up with TRBD1. The germline gives CDR1 SGHDT, CDR2 YYEEEE. This CDR3 is 16 amino acids long. CDR3 loop: CVSSSLVRDRPYEQYF. CDR3 nucleotides: TGTGTCAGCAGCTCCCTTGTCCGGGACAGGCCCTACGAGCAGTACTTC.

A note on this clonotype: A read error may explain this, as a much larger clone is one base away. The chain is built from TRBV15 and TRBJ2-6, with unresolved D. The ends were cut back, 4 bases at V and 3 bases at J, with 7 bases in the middle. CDR3 length equals 14 residues. Germline CDR1 and CDR2: LNHNV and YYDKDF (reference sequence). The CDR3 spells CATSIEDGANVLTF. CDR3 DNA sequence: TGTGCCACCAGCATAGAGGATGGGGCCAACGTCCTGACTTTC.

This clonotype was detected only a few times. The rearrangement links TRBV5-1 to TRBJ1-5; D ambiguous. Germline-derived CDR1 and CDR2 are SGHRS and YFSETQ. The CDR3 loop spans 14 amino acids. V gave up 1 base and J gave up 4 bases, with 9 bases separating them. CDR3 loop: CASSLWGENQPQHF. CDR3 bases: TGCGCCAGCAGCTTGTGGGGAGAAAATCAGCCCCAGCATTTT.

Of note for this clonotype: Here the CDR3 omits its conserved ending phenylalanine or tryptophan, so a read error is the likely source. It is unclear where the CDR3 begins or ends on the DNA, so no DNA is shown, and the CDR3 is as TCRdb lists it. The CDR3 reads CASSLGLSSGGRSEQLS. V usage is TRBV5-6 and J usage is TRBJ2-1; the table's D call, TRBD2, was not checked against the DNA. CDR1 is SGHDT and CDR2 is YYEEEE in the germline V gene. The CDR3 region is 17 residues in length, termini included.

This chain joins TRBV6-2 or TRBV6-3 and TRBJ2-2; possibly TRBD2 for D (6 bases). CDR3 length equals 12 residues. Germline CDR1 is MNHEY and CDR2 is SVGEGT. V was shortened by 5 bases and J by 16 bases, with 17 bases between the two germline ends. CDR3 coding DNA: TGTGCCAGCAGTACCAACACGGGGGATCCGTTTTTT. Translation gives CASSTNTGDPFF.

As concerns this clonotype: A read error may explain this, as a much larger clone is one base away. This chain connects TRBV12-3 or TRBV12-4 to TRBJ2-7, with TRBD1 identical over 7 bases. CDR3 length equals 14 residues. The CDR3 nucleotides read TGTGTCAGCAGACCCGGGACAGATCTTTACGAGCAGTACTTC. It is translated as CVSRPGTDLYEQYF.

V gene TRBV6-6 combines with J gene TRBJ2-1, with 8 bases matching TRBD2. This CDR3 comprises 17 residues. V trimming: 10 bases; J trimming: 7 bases; junction bases outside the gene matches: 21. Germline V gives CDR1 MNHNY, CDR2 SVGAGI (reference sequence). The CDR3 nucleotides are TGTGCCATCACTTACTCGCAGGGACTAGGAAGTAGGAATGAGCAGTTCTTC. It is translated as CAITYSQGLGSRNEQFF.

Note on this clonotype: At one of its ends the junction is not consistent with the germline gene, which may arise from a read error. This chain connects TRBV10-3 to TRBJ2-3, with a possible D match to TRBD2 (7 bases). Germline assignment: CDR1 ENHRY and CDR2 SYGVKD. The CDR3 has 16 amino acids. The CDR3 loop is CAISDTRGRDTDTQYF. In nucleotides, the CDR3 is TGTGCCATCAGTGATACGAGGGGGAGGGACACAGATACACAGTATTTT.

The sample holds a few counts of this clonotype. One end of the junction fails to match germline, which may point to a read error. This rearrangement joins TRBV11-2 to TRBJ2-1; D unresolved. CDR1 is SGHAT, CDR2 FQNNGV, per germline. The CDR3 contains 17 residues. The CDR3 DNA follows: TGTGCCAGCGTTTGGGGTTCCAGCGCCGCCTCCTACAATGAGGAGTTCTTC. This translates into CASVWGSSAASYNEEFF.